One and the same sample provided the 3 T cell receptor beta chains below, sequenced in a study of cytotoxic CD8 clonotypes in ibrutinib-treated CLL. Only in-frame clones appear in the TCRdb table, and some are missing; sequencing was by immunoSEQ multiplex PCR. The sample holds roughly 300,000 clones; around 76% are singletons and the top ten take around 5.1%. Sequenced here: PBMCs, sampled at disease progression, from a patient treated with ibrutinib. The receptor source for this set is a human donor with chronic lymphocytic leukemia.

The genes are TRBV6-1 and TRBJ1-1; 9 bases fit TRBD1. J was trimmed by 5 bases and V by 0 bases; bases with no gene match: 10. CDR3 size: 17 residues. In germline, CDR1 is MNHNS, CDR2 SASEGT. This CDR3 is CASSEAGTGQGGTEAFF. CDR3 nucleotide sequence: TGTGCCAGCAGTGAAGCCGGAACGGGACAGGGAGGAACTGAAGCTTTCTTT.

The J gene is TRBJ2-3, the V gene TRBV11-2; no clear D gene. The CDR3 covers 15 residues. Looked up from germline, CDR1 is SGHAT and CDR2 is FQNNGV. The V gene lost 1 base and the J gene lost 5 bases, with 13 bases spanning the gap. CDR3 in amino acids: CASSLAGTAVDTQYF. CDR3 coding DNA: TGTGCCAGCAGCTTAGCGGGTACAGCAGTAGATACGCAGTATTTT.

The V call is TRBV19, the J call TRBJ1-4, with 8 bases fitting TRBD1. CDR1 is LNHDA and CDR2 is SQIVND in the germline V gene (reference sequence). The V and J ends lost 6 bases and 8 bases, in that order; junction bases with no gene match: 11. CDR3 length equals 15 residues. The CDR3 coding sequence is TGTGCCAGTAGCAATCCAGGGGGCATTCGCGAAAAACTGTTTTTT. The encoded protein is CASSNPGGIREKLFF.